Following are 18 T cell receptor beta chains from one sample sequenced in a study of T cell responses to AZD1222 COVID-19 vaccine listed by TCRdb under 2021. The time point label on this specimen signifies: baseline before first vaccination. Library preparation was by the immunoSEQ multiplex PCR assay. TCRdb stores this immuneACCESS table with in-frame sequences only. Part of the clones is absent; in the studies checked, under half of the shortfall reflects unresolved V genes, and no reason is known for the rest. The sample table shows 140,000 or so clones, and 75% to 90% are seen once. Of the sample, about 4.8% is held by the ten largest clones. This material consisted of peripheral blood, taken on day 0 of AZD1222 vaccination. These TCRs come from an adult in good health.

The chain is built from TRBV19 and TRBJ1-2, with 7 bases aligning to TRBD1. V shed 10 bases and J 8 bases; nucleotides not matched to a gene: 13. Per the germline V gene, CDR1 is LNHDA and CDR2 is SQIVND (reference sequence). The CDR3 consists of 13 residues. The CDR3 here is CAIGRRDRHGYTF. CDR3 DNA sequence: TGTGCCATTGGACGGCGGGACAGACACGGCTACACCTTC.

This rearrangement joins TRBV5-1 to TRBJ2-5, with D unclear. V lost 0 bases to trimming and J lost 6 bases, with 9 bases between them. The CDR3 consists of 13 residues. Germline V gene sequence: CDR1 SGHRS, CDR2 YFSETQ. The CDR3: CASSLGHPKTQYF. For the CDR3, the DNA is TGCGCCAGCAGCTTGGGACATCCAAAGACCCAGTACTTC.

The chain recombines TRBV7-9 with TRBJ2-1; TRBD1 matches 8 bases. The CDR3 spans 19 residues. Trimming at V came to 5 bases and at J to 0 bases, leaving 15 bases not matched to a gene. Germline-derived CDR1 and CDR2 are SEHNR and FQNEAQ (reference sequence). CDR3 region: CASSPRGPIGVSSYNEQFF. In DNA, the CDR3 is TGTGCCAGCAGCCCCAGGGGGCCCATCGGTGTTAGCTCCTACAATGAGCAGTTCTTC.

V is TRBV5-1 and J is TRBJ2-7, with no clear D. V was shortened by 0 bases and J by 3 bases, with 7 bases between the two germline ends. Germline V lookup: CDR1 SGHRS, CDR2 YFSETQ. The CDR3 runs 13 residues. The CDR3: CASSLDDNYEQYF. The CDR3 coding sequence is TGCGCCAGCAGCTTGGATGACAACTACGAGCAGTACTTC.

CDR3 DNA sequence: TGTGCTACGCGGGGGGGTTCTGGGCAGCCCCAGCATTTT. This codes for CATRGGSGQPQHF. V usage is TRBV12-5 and J usage is TRBJ1-5; D perhaps matches TRBD1 (5 bases). Trimming took 10 bases from V and 7 from J, leaving 17 bases between them. From germline, CDR1 is LGHNT and CDR2 FRNRAP. CDR3 length equals 13 residues.

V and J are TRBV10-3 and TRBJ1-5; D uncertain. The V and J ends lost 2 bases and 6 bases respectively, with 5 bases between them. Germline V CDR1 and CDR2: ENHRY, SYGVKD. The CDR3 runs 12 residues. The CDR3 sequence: CAISEIGQPQHF. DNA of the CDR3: TGTGCCATCAGTGAGATCGGTCAGCCCCAGCATTTT.

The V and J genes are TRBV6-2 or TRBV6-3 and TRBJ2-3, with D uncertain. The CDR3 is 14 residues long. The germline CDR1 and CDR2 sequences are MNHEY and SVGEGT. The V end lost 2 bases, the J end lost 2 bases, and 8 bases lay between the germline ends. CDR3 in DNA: TGTGCCAGCAGTTACCGCGCAGTCACAGATACGCAGTATTTT. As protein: CASSYRAVTDTQYF.

The CDR3 loop reads CASSPHLEETQYF. CDR3 DNA sequence: TGCGCCAGCAGCCCCCATCTCGAAGAGACCCAGTACTTC. The J gene is TRBJ2-5, the V gene TRBV4-1, with unresolved D. Germline V gene lookup returns CDR1 MGHRA and CDR2 YSYEKL. This CDR3 is 13 amino acids long. V lost 4 bases and J 3 bases, leaving 9 bases between the germline ends.

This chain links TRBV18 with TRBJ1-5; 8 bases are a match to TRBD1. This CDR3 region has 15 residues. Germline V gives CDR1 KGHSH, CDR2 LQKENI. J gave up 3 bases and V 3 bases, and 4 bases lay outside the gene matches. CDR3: CASSPGQEYNQPQHF. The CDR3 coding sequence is TGTGCCAGCTCACCGGGACAGGAATACAATCAGCCCCAGCATTTT.

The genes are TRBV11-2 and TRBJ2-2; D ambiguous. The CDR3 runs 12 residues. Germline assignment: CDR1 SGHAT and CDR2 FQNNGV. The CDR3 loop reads CALTSNTGELFF. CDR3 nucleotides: TGTGCACTAACCTCGAACACCGGGGAGCTGTTTTTT.

Here the CDR3 DNA reads TGTGCCAGTAGTAAGGGACAGGAGAACACCGGGGAGCTGTTTTTT. Protein sequence: CASSKGQENTGELFF. V usage is TRBV19 and J usage is TRBJ2-2, with TRBD1 matching over 8 bases. Germline V gene lookup returns CDR1 LNHDA and CDR2 SQIVND (reference sequence). The length of the CDR3 is 15 residues. V shed 4 bases and J 1 base; nucleotides not matched to a gene: 2. The entire variable domain, with the rest obtained from reference TRBV19 and TRBJ2-2, is as follows: DGGITQSPKYLFRKEGQNVTLSCEQNLNHDAMYWYRQDPGQGLRLIYYSQIVNDFQKGDIAEGYSVSREKKESFPLTVTSAQKNPTAFYLCASSKGQENTGELFFGEGSRLTVL.

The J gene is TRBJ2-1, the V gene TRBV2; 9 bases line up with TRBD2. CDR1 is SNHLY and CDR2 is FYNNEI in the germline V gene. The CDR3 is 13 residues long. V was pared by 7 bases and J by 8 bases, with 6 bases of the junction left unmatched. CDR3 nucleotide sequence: TGTGCCAGCAATCGAGCGGGGGGAGATGAGCAGTTCTTC. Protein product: CASNRAGGDEQFF.

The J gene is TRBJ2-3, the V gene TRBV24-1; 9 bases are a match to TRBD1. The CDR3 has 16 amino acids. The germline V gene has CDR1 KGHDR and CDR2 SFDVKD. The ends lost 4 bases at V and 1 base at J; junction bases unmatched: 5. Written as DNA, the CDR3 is TGTGCCACCAGTGACCCACAGGGGGCTGGCACAGATACGCAGTATTTT. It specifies CATSDPQGAGTDTQYF.

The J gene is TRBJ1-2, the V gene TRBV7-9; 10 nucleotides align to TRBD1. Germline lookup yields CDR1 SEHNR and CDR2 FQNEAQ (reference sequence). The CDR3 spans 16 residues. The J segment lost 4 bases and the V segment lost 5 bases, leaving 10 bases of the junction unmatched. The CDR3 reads CASSRRGGTGAYGYTF. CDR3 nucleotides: TGTGCCAGCAGCCGTAGAGGAGGGACAGGGGCCTATGGCTACACCTTC. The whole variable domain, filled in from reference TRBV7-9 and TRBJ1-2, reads DTGVSQNPRHKITKRGQNVTFRCDPISEHNRLYWYRQTLGQGPEFLTYFQNEAQLEKSRLLSDRFSAERPKGSFSTLEIQRTEQGDSAMYLCASSRRGGTGAYGYTFGSGTRLTVV.

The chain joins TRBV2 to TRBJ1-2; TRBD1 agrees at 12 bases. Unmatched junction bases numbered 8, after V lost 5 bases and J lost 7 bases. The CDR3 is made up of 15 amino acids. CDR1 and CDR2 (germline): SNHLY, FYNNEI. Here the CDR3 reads CASSRRDRGPGGYTF. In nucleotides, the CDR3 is TGTGCCAGCAGTCGCCGGGACAGGGGGCCGGGTGGCTACACCTTC.

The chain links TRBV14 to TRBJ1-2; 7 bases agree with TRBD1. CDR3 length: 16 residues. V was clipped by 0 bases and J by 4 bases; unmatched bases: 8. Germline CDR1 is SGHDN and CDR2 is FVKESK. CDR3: CASSQDGWTGSYGYTF. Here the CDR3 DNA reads TGTGCCAGCAGCCAAGATGGATGGACAGGCTCCTATGGCTACACCTTC.

Written as DNA, the CDR3 is TGTGCCAGCAGGCGGGACAGGGAATTTCAGCCCCAGCATTTT. Its translation is CASRRDREFQPQHF. The rearrangement joins TRBV27 to TRBJ1-5, with 9 bases that match TRBD1. The CDR3 extends over 14 amino acids. Looked up from germline, CDR1 is MNHEY and CDR2 is SMNVEV (reference sequence). V lost 6 bases to trimming and J lost 6 bases; unmatched junction nucleotides: 6.

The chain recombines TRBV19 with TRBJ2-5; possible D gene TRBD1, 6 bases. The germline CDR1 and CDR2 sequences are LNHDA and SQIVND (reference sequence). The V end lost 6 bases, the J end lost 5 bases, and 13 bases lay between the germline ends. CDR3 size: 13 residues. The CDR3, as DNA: TGTGCCAGTAGGAACAGGGTCTCGGAGACCCAGTACTTC. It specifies CASRNRVSETQYF. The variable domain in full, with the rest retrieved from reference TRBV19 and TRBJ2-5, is DGGITQSPKYLFRKEGQNVTLSCEQNLNHDAMYWYRQDPGQGLRLIYYSQIVNDFQKGDIAEGYSVSREKKESFPLTVTSAQKNPTAFYLCASRNRVSETQYFGPGTRLLVL.